This T cell receptor (beta chain) is from a study of T cell repertoires in aging, cancer and after chemotherapy. Study information: Donors were grouped into six age bands spanning 30 or younger through 70 or older.

The CDR3 totals 15 residues. CDR1 and CDR2 (germline): SGHNT, YYREEE (reference sequence). Trimming took off 2 bases at V and 0 bases at J, with 8 bases between the two ends. Multiplex touch-down PCR with TRB-A/B primers amplified rearranged V-D-J TRB sequences. TCRdb called the multiplex PCR reads again in MiXCR, with one record for every CDR3 protein. The sample lists roughly 1,900 distinct CDR3 sequences, roughly 25% seen once, with 8.8% in the top ten. Amplification of TCR beta used genomic DNA extracted from peripheral blood. This clonotype was observed a few times. The gene calls are TRBV5-4 and TRBJ2-2; D not certain. Specimen: blood. The TCR sequence derives from a human donor with a solid tumor. CDR3 coding DNA: TGTGCCAGCAGCTTTAAGGGCGCGAACACCGGGGAGCTGTTTTTT. It is translated as CASSFKGANTGELFF.